Detailed here is one TCR beta chain. This specimen comes from a study of blood T cell repertoires in COVID-19. Germline CDR1 reads SGHRS; CDR2 reads YFSETQ. The CDR3 runs to 18 residues. Germline trimming cut 3 bases from V and 8 bases from J; bases unmatched to any gene: 22. Original analysis: Using reference gene primer amplification, nucleated cell counts were estimated. Assay: immunoSEQ multiplex PCR; the TCRdb copy retains only in-frame clones and omits some. For V, J and clone size, that table is used; D and trimming come from the DNA. The data contain roughly 260,000 clones, less than 90% of them singletons.

The V gene is TRBV5-1, the J gene TRBJ2-5; 7 positions match TRBD1. Sequencing used peripheral blood. The clonotype originates from a man aged 55 to 69 who had recovered from COVID-19. This CDR3 reads CASSSLPSTAPGGETQYF. As DNA, the CDR3 is TGCGCCAGCAGCTCGCTCCCCTCAACCGCCCCAGGGGGAGAAACCCAGTACTTC.